Shown below are 21 T cell receptor beta chains from a single sample sequenced in a study of T-cell memory formation after mild COVID-19. TCRdb fed the 5' RACE reads into MiXCR, producing one record per CDR3 protein. The data contain hundreds of thousands of distinct CDR3 sequences, 15% of them seen just once; the ten biggest clones take up around 2.2%. The sequencing sample was made of PBMCs or a T cell subset sorted from them (not recorded which). These receptors were taken from an adult woman who had mild COVID-19 (a few samples of this study predate the infection). Cell type and time point are not known.

This clonotype was seen a handful of times. The chain carries TRBV12-3 or TRBV12-4 and TRBJ2-7, with D perhaps assigned TRBD1 or TRBD2 (6 bases each). The CDR3 has 13 amino acids. Trimming removed 1 base at V and 3 bases at J, with 7 bases between. The CDR3 DNA reads as TGTGCCAGCAGTTTAGAGGGGGGCTACGAGCAGTACTTC. It yields the protein CASSLEGGYEQYF.

In this sample, this clonotype turned up a few times. The V gene is TRBV12-3 or TRBV12-4, the J gene TRBJ2-2, with D possibly being TRBD1 or TRBD2 (5 bases each). The CDR3 is 14 amino acids. The V end lost 10 bases, the J end lost 3 bases, and 15 bases lay between the germline ends. The CDR3 here is CANGDPTDTGELFF. For the CDR3, the DNA is TGTGCCAACGGGGACCCTACGGACACCGGGGAGCTGTTTTTT.

The V gene is TRBV6-1, the J gene TRBJ2-3; 9 nucleotides agree with TRBD1. The V gene end was trimmed by 5 bases and the J gene end by 1 base; junction bases not matched to a gene: 4. In germline, CDR1 is MNHNS, CDR2 SASEGT. The CDR3 runs 15 residues. CDR3: CASSWGTGRTDTQYF. CDR3 nucleotides: TGTGCCAGCAGTTGGGGGACAGGGCGCACAGATACGCAGTATTTT.

This clonotype occurred a few times. The chain links TRBV7-9 to TRBJ2-1; 8 bases line up with TRBD2. The CDR3 covers 16 residues. V gave up 3 bases and J gave up 7 bases; unmatched junction bases: 11. CDR1 SEHNR and CDR2 FQNEAQ come from the germline V gene (reference sequence). The CDR3 DNA sequence: TGTGCCAGCAGCTTCGGGGGGGCCCAGCCAGGTAATGAGCAGTTCTTC. This encodes CASSFGGAQPGNEQFF.

The chain employs TRBV18 and TRBJ2-1; D is uncertain. The V and J ends lost 6 bases and 10 bases respectively, with 16 bases between them. Germline loops: CDR1 KGHSH, CDR2 LQKENI. The CDR3 runs 13 residues. This CDR3 is CASSSVDGREQFF. The DNA for the CDR3 is TGTGCCAGCTCCAGCGTCGACGGAAGAGAGCAGTTCTTC.

This clonotype was seen more than once but under ten times. V usage is TRBV7-9 and J usage is TRBJ1-4; 11 bases line up with TRBD1. V lost 5 bases to trimming and J lost 8 bases; unmatched junction nucleotides: 4. The CDR3 runs to 14 residues. CDR1 and CDR2 from the germline V gene are SEHNR and FQNEAQ (reference sequence). The CDR3 loop is CASSQGQGAEKLFF. The CDR3 DNA reads TGTGCCAGCAGCCAAGGACAGGGGGCAGAAAAACTGTTTTTT.

In its sample, this clonotype was seen a few times. The chain employs TRBV5-1 and TRBJ2-7; D is possibly TRBD1 or TRBD2 (5 bases each). Germline CDR1 SGHRS, CDR2 YFSETQ. The CDR3 loop spans 14 amino acids. V was pared by 7 bases and J by 6 bases, with 20 bases between. The CDR3 sequence is CASSSEGSFFEQYF. In DNA, the CDR3 is TGCGCCAGCTCCTCCGAGGGGAGCTTTTTCGAGCAGTACTTC.

The chain carries TRBV9 and TRBJ2-3; D gene unclear. Germline V gives CDR1 SGDLS, CDR2 YYNGEE. The V and J ends lost 3 bases and 0 bases respectively, with 20 bases between them. This CDR3 is 18 amino acids long. This CDR3 reads CASSGRLEAGPSTDTQYF. For the CDR3, the DNA is TGTGCCAGCAGCGGAAGACTGGAAGCTGGACCTAGCACAGATACGCAGTATTTT.

This clonotype was picked up a small number of times. This chain links TRBV20-1 with TRBJ1-1; perhaps TRBD1 as D (6 bases). Germline V lookup: CDR1 DFQATT, CDR2 SNEGSKA (reference sequence). The CDR3 contains 15 residues. V lost 0 bases, J lost 1 base, and 12 bases lay in between. The CDR3 is CSAREFLGGNTEAFF. The CDR3 DNA is TGCAGTGCTAGAGAATTCTTAGGGGGGAACACTGAAGCTTTCTTT.

This clonotype has just a few counts. The J gene is TRBJ1-5, the V gene TRBV21-1. TRBV21-1 is recorded as a pseudogene. The CDR3 sequence is 17 residues long. Here the CDR3 reads CASSKAPEVRRGQPQHF. CDR3 coding DNA: TGTGCCAGCAGCAAAGCCCCCGAAGTGAGGAGGGGTCAGCCCCAGCATTTT.

Only a few counts were recorded for this clonotype. The genes are TRBV5-1 and TRBJ2-2, with D possibly TRBD1 on 5 matching bases. The CDR3 runs to 14 residues. Germline V CDR1 and CDR2: SGHRS, YFSETQ. Trimming took off 4 bases at V and 0 bases at J, with 7 bases between the two ends. In DNA form, the CDR3 reads TGCGCCAGCAGCGTGACAGCGAACACCGGGGAGCTGTTTTTT. It specifies CASSVTANTGELFF.

This clonotype was recorded at least ten times. The chain has TRBV19 and TRBJ1-1; D is unresolved. The CDR3 totals 16 residues. The V gene's germline CDR1 is LNHDA and CDR2 SQIVND (reference sequence). Trimming cost V 1 base and J 4 bases, with 16 bases left between them. CDR3 DNA sequence: TGTGCCAGTAGTATAGTCCCGCACTCGGGCGTCACTGAAGCTTTCTTT. Translated, it gives CASSIVPHSGVTEAFF.

V gene TRBV12-3 or TRBV12-4 combines with J gene TRBJ2-7; D may be TRBD2 (5 bases). There are 13 residues in the CDR3. The germline V and J ends were trimmed by 2 bases and 3 bases, with 8 bases remaining between them. CDR3 nucleotides: TGTGCCAGCAGTTTACAACGGGACTACGAGCAGTACTTC. It codes for CASSLQRDYEQYF.

This clonotype appeared a few times. The rearrangement joins TRBV6-2 or TRBV6-3 to TRBJ1-2; a possible D gene is TRBD1 (6 bases). V lost 7 bases and J 4 bases, leaving 10 bases between the germline ends. Germline lookup yields CDR1 MNHEY and CDR2 SVGEGT. The CDR3 is made up of 12 amino acids. CDR3 amino acids: CASKDSSYGYTF. CDR3 nucleotides: TGTGCCAGCAAGGACAGCTCCTATGGCTACACCTTC.

This clonotype was observed a few times. The CDR3 sequence: CATSPGQQTPTNEKLFF. The CDR3, as DNA: TGTGCCACCAGTCCGGGACAGCAAACACCAACTAATGAAAAACTGTTTTTT. The rearrangement uses TRBV15 and TRBJ1-4; TRBD1 aligns across 7 bases. CDR3 length: 17 amino acids. The ends lost 6 bases at V and 0 bases at J; junction bases unmatched: 10. Germline V gene sequence: CDR1 LNHNV, CDR2 YYDKDF (reference sequence).

The genes are TRBV9 and TRBJ1-1, with D unclear. The CDR3 is 14 residues long. Germline CDR1 reads SGDLS; CDR2 reads YYNGEE. Trimming shortened V by 0 bases and J by 1 base, and 7 bases separated the two germline ends. The CDR3 here is CASSVEVSNTEAFF. The CDR3 DNA reads TGTGCCAGCAGCGTAGAAGTCTCGAACACTGAAGCTTTCTTT.

The chain carries TRBV7-2 and TRBJ2-2; the D is unclear. Trimming removed 3 bases at V and 5 bases at J, with 7 bases between. The germline V gene has CDR1 SGHTA and CDR2 FQGNSA. CDR3 length equals 13 residues. The CDR3 bases are TGTGCCAGCAGCTTCGCTAAGACCGGGGAGCTGTTTTTT. Translation: CASSFAKTGELFF.

This clonotype was counted only a few times. The chain couples TRBV12-3 or TRBV12-4 to TRBJ2-1, with TRBD2 matching 10 bases. Germline trimming cut 5 bases from V and 4 bases from J; bases unmatched to any gene: 2. The CDR3 extends over 14 amino acids. The CDR3 DNA reads as TGTGCCAGCAGTCAGACTAGCGGGTACAATGAGCAGTTCTTC. This gives the protein CASSQTSGYNEQFF.

This CDR3 reads CSVLPGLATDTQYF. Written as DNA, the CDR3 is TGCAGCGTCCTACCGGGACTAGCAACAGATACGCAGTATTTT. The chain combines TRBV29-1 with TRBJ2-3; 9 bases map to TRBD2. Germline CDR1 reads SQVTM; CDR2 reads ANQGSEA. The CDR3 is made up of 14 amino acids. After removal of 6 bases from V and 3 bases from J, the junction contained 7 bases not matched to a gene.

This chain links TRBV24-1 with TRBJ2-7, with 14 bases lining up with TRBD2. With 3 bases clipped from V and 3 bases from J, the junction kept 3 bases outside the gene matches. The CDR3 runs to 16 residues. Per the germline V gene, CDR1 is KGHDR and CDR2 is SFDVKD. The CDR3 bases are TGTGCCACCAGTGATCGGACTAGCGGGGGGAACTACGAGCAGTACTTC. This translates into CATSDRTSGGNYEQYF.

The genes are TRBV18 and TRBJ2-7; 8 nucleotides align to TRBD2. The CDR3 runs to 16 residues. Per germline, CDR1 KGHSH and CDR2 LQKENI. V shed 3 bases and J 0 bases; nucleotides not matched to a gene: 7. The DNA for the CDR3 is TGTGCCAGCTCACCGAACGGCGGGAGGAGCTCCTACGAGCAGTACTTC. This codes for CASSPNGGRSSYEQYF.